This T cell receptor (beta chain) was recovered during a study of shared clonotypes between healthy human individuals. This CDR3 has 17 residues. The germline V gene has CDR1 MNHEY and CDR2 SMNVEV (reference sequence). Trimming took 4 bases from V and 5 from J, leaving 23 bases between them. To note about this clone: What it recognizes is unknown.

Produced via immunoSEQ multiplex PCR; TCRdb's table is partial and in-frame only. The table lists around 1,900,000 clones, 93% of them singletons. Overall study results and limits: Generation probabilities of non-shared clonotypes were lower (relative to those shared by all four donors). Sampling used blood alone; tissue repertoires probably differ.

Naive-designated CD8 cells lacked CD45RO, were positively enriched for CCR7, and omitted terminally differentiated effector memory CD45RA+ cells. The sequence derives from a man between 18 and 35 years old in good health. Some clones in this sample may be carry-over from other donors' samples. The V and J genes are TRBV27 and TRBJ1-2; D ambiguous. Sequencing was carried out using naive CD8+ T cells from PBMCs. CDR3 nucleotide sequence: TGTGCCAGCAGTTCCACCCCCGGTTTGGGGAAAGGATATGGCTACACCTTC. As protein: CASSSTPGLGKGYGYTF.